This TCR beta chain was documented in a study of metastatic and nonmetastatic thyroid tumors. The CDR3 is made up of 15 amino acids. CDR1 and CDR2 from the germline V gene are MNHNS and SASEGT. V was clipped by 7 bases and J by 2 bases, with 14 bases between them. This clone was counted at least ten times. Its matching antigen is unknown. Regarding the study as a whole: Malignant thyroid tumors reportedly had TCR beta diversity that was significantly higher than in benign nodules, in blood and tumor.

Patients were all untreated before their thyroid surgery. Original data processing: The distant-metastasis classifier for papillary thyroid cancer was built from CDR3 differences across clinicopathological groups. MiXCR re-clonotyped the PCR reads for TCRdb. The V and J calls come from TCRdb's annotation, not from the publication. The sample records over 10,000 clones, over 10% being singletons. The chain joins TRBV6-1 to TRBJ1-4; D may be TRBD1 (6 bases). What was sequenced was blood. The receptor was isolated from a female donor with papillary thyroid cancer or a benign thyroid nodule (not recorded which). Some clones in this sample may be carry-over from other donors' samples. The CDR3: CASNTEGQTNEKLFF. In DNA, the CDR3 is TGTGCCAGCAACACCGAAGGACAGACTAATGAAAAACTGTTTTTT.